The 23 T cell receptor beta chains below come from one sample, sequenced in a study of beta chain features in type 1 diabetes. Expressed TCRB transcripts got sequenced, as all isolated RNA was reverse transcribed. Method: immunoSEQ multiplex PCR; TCRdb's copy keeps in-frame clones and lacks some. The sample contains about 45,000 clones, just over 50% of which appear only once. Sample: Tregs from blood. All receptors derive from a woman under 30 in good health.

The rearrangement links TRBV27 to TRBJ2-1; 9 nucleotides agree with TRBD1. The V and J ends lost 4 bases and 4 bases, in that order; junction bases with no gene match: 14. Germline loops: CDR1 MNHEY, CDR2 SMNVEV (reference sequence). The CDR3 spans 18 residues. The CDR3 bases are TGTGCCAGCAGTTCCGGGACAGGGATCCCAAGGGGTTACAATGAGCAGTTCTTC. Amino acid sequence: CASSSGTGIPRGYNEQFF.

The chain couples TRBV7-8 to TRBJ1-1; TRBD1 might be the D (5 bases). Germline V lookup: CDR1 SGHVS, CDR2 FQNEAQ. Trimming took 4 bases from V and 1 from J, leaving 7 bases between them. This CDR3 spans 13 amino acids. The DNA for the CDR3 is TGTGCCAGCAGCTACAGGTCGAACACTGAAGCTTTCTTT. Protein product: CASSYRSNTEAFF.

This clone turned up a few times. V and J are TRBV7-2 and TRBJ2-2; D uncertain. The CDR3 has 12 amino acids. V was shortened by 5 bases and J by 9 bases, with 10 bases between the two germline ends. Germline V CDR1 and CDR2: SGHTA, FQGNSA. The CDR3: CASSPTSRELFF. The CDR3 nucleotides read TGTGCCAGCAGCCCGACTTCCCGGGAGCTGTTTTTT.

This clone occurred a few times. V gene TRBV29-1 combines with J gene TRBJ1-2; no clear D. The CDR3 totals 13 residues. V dropped 2 bases and J dropped 7 bases, with 14 bases sitting between them. Germline loops: CDR1 SQVTM, CDR2 ANQGSEA. The CDR3 DNA is TGCAGCGTTGAACTGGGCGTCGGCTCTGGCTACACCTTC. Amino acid sequence: CSVELGVGSGYTF.

This clone turned up a few times. The chain uses TRBV19 and TRBJ1-1; the match to TRBD1 covers 12 bases. From germline, CDR1 is LNHDA and CDR2 SQIVND (reference sequence). This CDR3 is built from 16 residues. Trimming at V came to 4 bases and at J to 3 bases, leaving 6 bases not matched to a gene. The CDR3 DNA reads as TGTGCCAGTAGTAGGGGGACAGGGGGCGCGGACACTGAAGCTTTCTTT. This sequence encodes CASSRGTGGADTEAFF. The full variable domain, completed using reference TRBV19 and TRBJ1-1, is DGGITQSPKYLFRKEGQNVTLSCEQNLNHDAMYWYRQDPGQGLRLIYYSQIVNDFQKGDIAEGYSVSREKKESFPLTVTSAQKNPTAFYLCASSRGTGGADTEAFFGQGTRLTVV.

The V and J genes are TRBV11-2 and TRBJ2-6, with D tentatively TRBD1 (5 bases). V lost 6 bases and J lost 0, with 12 bases in between. This CDR3 region has 16 residues. Germline-derived CDR1 and CDR2 are SGHAT and FQNNGV. CDR3: CASSAQGPSGANVLTF. CDR3 nucleotide sequence: TGTGCCAGCAGTGCGCAGGGCCCCTCTGGGGCCAACGTCCTGACTTTC.

This clone has just a few counts. The V call is TRBV19, the J call TRBJ1-5; D not resolved. Per germline, CDR1 LNHDA and CDR2 SQIVND (reference sequence). The CDR3 is 13 amino acids. V shed 6 bases and J shed 0 bases, with 6 bases lying between them. The CDR3 nucleotides are TGTGCCAGTAGCGGTTTTAGCAATCAGCCCCAGCATTTT. Amino acid sequence: CASSGFSNQPQHF.

The chain is built from TRBV10-3 and TRBJ2-7, with 7 bases lining up with TRBD2. Germline CDR1 is ENHRY and CDR2 is SYGVKD. V was pared by 2 bases and J by 5 bases, with 9 bases of the junction left unmatched. CDR3 length equals 15 residues. As DNA, the CDR3 is TGTGCCATCAGTGAGGGGGAGGGCAGGGTCGACGAGCAGTACTTC. Its translation: CAISEGEGRVDEQYF.

The chain links TRBV5-1 to TRBJ2-7; a possible D gene is TRBD2 (5 bases). Germline V lookup: CDR1 SGHRS, CDR2 YFSETQ. The CDR3 is 15 residues long. With 0 bases removed from V and 0 bases from J, the gap between germline ends came to 10 bases. In DNA form, the CDR3 reads TGCGCCAGCAGCTTGGTAGATGGGAGCTCCTACGAGCAGTACTTC. This sequence encodes CASSLVDGSSYEQYF.

This clone was counted once. The CDR3: CASKASGRVNEQFF. The DNA for the CDR3 is TGTGCCAGCAAAGCTAGCGGGAGGGTAAATGAGCAGTTCTTC. V is TRBV6-5 and J is TRBJ2-1; 12 bases fit TRBD2. The CDR3 consists of 14 residues. The germline V gene has CDR1 MNHEY and CDR2 SVGAGI. V lost 7 bases to trimming and J lost 7 bases; unmatched junction nucleotides: 5.

V gene TRBV27 combines with J gene TRBJ2-3, with unresolved D. V was cut by 6 bases and J by 4 bases, with 14 bases left in between. Germline V gene data show CDR1 as MNHEY and CDR2 as SMNVEV (reference sequence). The CDR3 totals 14 residues. DNA for the CDR3: TGTGCCAGCAGCCTTGGGCGTGTGGCAGATACGCAGTATTTT. Encoded protein: CASSLGRVADTQYF.

The chain couples TRBV2 to TRBJ1-2; the match to TRBD1 covers 10 bases. CDR3 size: 15 residues. Trimming at V came to 7 bases and at J to 2 bases, leaving 7 bases not matched to a gene. Germline V gene sequence: CDR1 SNHLY, CDR2 FYNNEI. The DNA of the CDR3 is TGTGCCAGCATCGCGGGACAGGGGAGAAACTATGGCTACACCTTC. Translating gives CASIAGQGRNYGYTF.

The V and J genes are TRBV11-2 and TRBJ2-2; 10 nucleotides line up with TRBD1. The J segment lost 6 bases and the V segment lost 3 bases, leaving 4 bases of the junction unmatched. Germline lookup yields CDR1 SGHAT and CDR2 FQNNGV. The CDR3 contains 15 residues. The CDR3 reads CASSLGQGRAGELFF. The CDR3 bases are TGTGCCAGCAGCTTGGGACAGGGGAGGGCCGGGGAGCTGTTTTTT.

V usage is TRBV27 and J usage is TRBJ1-5; 7 bases map to TRBD1. J gave up 2 bases and V 6 bases, and 4 bases lay outside the gene matches. Germline V gives CDR1 MNHEY, CDR2 SMNVEV (reference sequence). The CDR3 runs 14 residues. The CDR3 DNA follows: TGTGCCAGCAGCCCCACAGGGGGCAATCAGCCCCAGCATTTT. Protein product: CASSPTGGNQPQHF.

This clone was seen more than once but under ten times. In DNA form, the CDR3 reads TGTGCCAGCAGCGGGACACCTAACACTGAAGCTTTCTTT. Its translation: CASSGTPNTEAFF. The chain has TRBV28 and TRBJ1-1, with a weak D call TRBD1 (6 bases). Germline CDR1 MDHEN, CDR2 SYDVKM. The CDR3 has 13 amino acids. V was pared by 6 bases and J by 2 bases, with 10 bases between.

This clone was seen more than once but under ten times. The chain links TRBV6-5 to TRBJ2-7, with 10 bases fitting TRBD2. The V segment lost 4 bases and the J segment 4 bases; nucleotides outside the gene matches: 1. The CDR3 contains 13 residues. The germline gives CDR1 MNHEY, CDR2 SVGAGI. This chain's CDR3 is CASSSSGSYEQYF. As DNA, the CDR3 is TGTGCCAGCAGTTCTAGCGGGAGTTACGAGCAGTACTTC.

The chain uses TRBV7-2 and TRBJ2-7, with D hard to call. Trimming left V 1 base short and J 2 bases short, with 3 bases between. The CDR3 consists of 12 residues. Per germline, CDR1 SGHTA and CDR2 FQGNSA. This CDR3 is CASSLGAYEQYF. CDR3 DNA: TGTGCCAGCAGCTTAGGAGCCTACGAGCAGTACTTC.

The rearrangement joins TRBV15 to TRBJ1-1; 7 positions match TRBD1. Germline V gene lookup returns CDR1 LNHNV and CDR2 YYDKDF (reference sequence). V gave up 3 bases and J gave up 7 bases; unmatched junction bases: 11. This CDR3 has 15 amino acids. The CDR3 region has the DNA TGTGCCACCAGCAGGAATCTGACAGGGATGGGTGAAGCTTTCTTT. Its protein is CATSRNLTGMGEAFF.

CDR3 loop: CASSTGTSTDTQYF. The CDR3 DNA is TGTGCCAGCAGCACTGGGACTAGCACAGATACGCAGTATTTT. The chain is built from TRBV7-2 and TRBJ2-3; the D gene is possibly TRBD2 (6 bases). Per germline, CDR1 SGHTA and CDR2 FQGNSA. This CDR3 comprises 14 residues. Trimming cost V 5 bases and J 0 bases, with 9 bases left between them.

The chain combines TRBV15 with TRBJ2-5; D remains ambiguous. Trimming cost V 0 bases and J 1 base, with 6 bases left between them. Germline CDR1 is LNHNV and CDR2 is YYDKDF (reference sequence). This CDR3 is built from 14 residues. For the CDR3, the DNA is TGTGCCACCAGCAGAGATCTAGGCCAAGAGACCCAGTACTTC. It is translated as CATSRDLGQETQYF. Full variable domain (outside the CDR3, taken from reference TRBV15 and TRBJ2-5): DAMVIQNPRYQVTQFGKPVTLSCSQTLNHNVMYWYQQKSSQAPKLLFHYYDKDFNNEADTPDNFQSRRPNTSFCFLDIRSPGLGDTAMYLCATSRDLGQETQYFGPGTRLLVL.

The J gene is TRBJ2-3, the V gene TRBV5-1; D may be TRBD1 (5 bases). Per germline, CDR1 SGHRS and CDR2 YFSETQ. Trimming removed 3 bases at V and 3 bases at J, with 11 bases between. The length of the CDR3 is 14 residues. The CDR3 sequence is CASSSPSGTDTQYF. CDR3 nucleotides: TGCGCCAGCAGCTCCCCTTCAGGGACAGATACGCAGTATTTT. The full variable domain, in which reference TRBV5-1 and TRBJ2-3 provide the parts outside the CDR3, is KAGVTQTPRYLIKTRGQQVTLSCSPISGHRSVSWYQQTPGQGLQFLFEYFSETQRNKGNFPGRFSGRQFSNSRSEMNVSTLELGDSALYLCASSSPSGTDTQYFGPGTRLTVL.

The rearrangement links TRBV20-1 to TRBJ2-1, with D hard to call. The CDR3 is 10 amino acids. Germline CDR1 DFQATT, CDR2 SNEGSKA (reference sequence). Trimming stripped 2 bases from V and 9 bases from J, with 5 bases between. The DNA for the CDR3 is TGCAGTGCTAGACTTCGTGAGCAGTTCTTC. As protein: CSARLREQFF.

The V and J genes are TRBV18 and TRBJ2-5, with unresolved D. The CDR3 length is 12 residues. Per the germline V gene, CDR1 is KGHSH and CDR2 is LQKENI. V gave up 2 bases and J gave up 5 bases, with 6 bases separating them. CDR3 sequence (DNA): TGTGCCAGCTCACCAGCCGGGGAGACCCAGTACTTC. Protein sequence: CASSPAGETQYF.